This T cell receptor (beta chain) emerged from a study of CD8+CD57+ T cells in acquired aplastic anemia. Findings of the study overall: No significant difference in CD8+ Simpson's diversity was found between patients and controls.

By flow cytometry, patients selected for sequencing had shown an expansion of CD8+CD57+ cells. Profiles of TCR beta VDJ and CDR3 were generated from a genomic DNA template. TCRdb reprocessed the reads via MiXCR and lists one record per CDR3 protein. The table lists some 98,000 distinct CDR3 sequences, roughly two thirds of them singletons. This clonotype was seen more than once but under ten times. Its antigen is not identified. Per germline, CDR1 SGHVS and CDR2 FQNEAQ. V was cut by 2 bases and J by 5 bases, with 4 bases left in between. The length of the CDR3 is 11 residues. The rearrangement uses TRBV7-8 and TRBJ2-7; D is uncertain. The sequencing input was sorted CD4+, CD8+, or CD8+CD57+ T cells (not recorded which) from PBMCs. This clonotype was obtained from a human donor with aplastic anemia. In DNA form, the CDR3 reads TGTGCCAGCAGCTTATACGACGAGCAGTACTTC. Protein: CASSLYDEQYF.